The following is a T cell receptor (beta chain) sequence with its context. What it binds is unknown. This entry comes from a study of T cells in Graves' hyperthyroidism and ophthalmopathy. Researchers amplified the TCR beta CDR3 regions from RNA transcripts. The primer set for the first-round RT-PCR of the TCR CDR3 was HTBI. TCRdb re-derived calls from the multiplex PCR reads in MiXCR, one entry per CDR3 protein. This repertoire shows around 720,000 distinct CDR3 sequences, 30% to 40% found once; its top ten account for roughly 30%. Study observations and caveats: In the analysis, a 13 V-J model separated ophthalmopathy from stable hyperthyroidism.

Participants, patients aged 18 to 65, had newly diagnosed hyperthyroidism with a duration under 2 months. The sample comprised blood. The receptor comes from a woman in her 40s with Graves' hyperthyroidism.

The CDR3 spells CASSQSQDPNYGYTF. CDR3 sequence (DNA): TGCGCCAGCAGCCAATCGCAAGATCCTAACTATGGCTACACCTTC. This chain links TRBV4-1 with TRBJ1-2; D is ambiguous. Germline CDR1 reads MGHRA; CDR2 reads YSYEKL. This CDR3 has 15 residues. The V gene lost 2 bases and the J gene lost 0 bases, with 10 bases spanning the gap.